A selection of T cell receptor beta chains follows, all from one sample in a study of naive and memory T cell subsets. A single record per CDR3 protein comes from TCRdb applying MiXCR to the UMI-ligation and nested PCR reads. The profile covers under 35,000 distinct CDR3 sequences, with around 10% appearing a single time and 17% taken by the ten largest. The sample consisted of effector memory CD4+ T cells from blood. Source of these receptors: a human donor in good health. The CDR3 runs from the conserved cysteine through the conserved F or W. Each record gives: clone size, V gene, D gene, J gene, CDR3 DNA, CDR3 protein. A D gene is named only where the DNA matches it firmly. Clone size appears in some rows only: once, few, many, or a class for an expanded clone.

many,TRBV7-2,TRBD1,TRBJ2-2,TGTGCCAGCAGCACGTTAGCAGGGGGCGCCGGGGAGCTGTTTTTT,CASSTLAGGAGELFF
few,TRBV28,TRBD2,TRBJ2-1,TGTGCCAGCAGATATCCGGGACTATTCTACAATGAGCAGTTCTTC,CASRYPGLFYNEQFF
NA,TRBV28,NA,TRBJ2-7,TGTGCCAGCAGTCACCGAATCGAGCAGTACTTC,CASSHRIEQYF
many,TRBV29-1,NA,TRBJ2-1,TGCAGCGTTGGGGGGGGACAGCAGACCTCCTACAATGAGCAGTTCTTC,CSVGGGQQTSYNEQFF
many,TRBV11-2,NA,TRBJ1-2,TGTGCCAGCAGTTTAGGCTATGGCTACACCTTC,CASSLGYGYTF
NA,TRBV18,NA,TRBJ1-5,TGTGCCAGCTCACCACCGGGTCAGCCCCAGCATTTT,CASSPPGQPQHF
few,TRBV15,NA,TRBJ2-7,TGTGCCACCAGTCCAGGGTCTAAAGCCTACGAGCAGTACTTC,CATSPGSKAYEQYF
NA,TRBV28,NA,TRBJ2-1,TGTGCCAGCAGTTTAATTGCCCTCAATGAGCAGTTCTTC,CASSLIALNEQFF
NA,TRBV11-2,TRBD2,TRBJ2-7,TGTGCCAGCAGCTTTGAACTCGGGCTCATCAGCGGGAGGGCCAACGAGCAGTACTTC,CASSFELGLISGRANEQYF
NA,TRBV21-1,NA,TRBJ2-3,TGTGCCAGCAGCCAACCCGGGAAAGACACAGATACGCAGTATTTT,CASSQPGKDTDTQYF
few,TRBV5-6,TRBD2,TRBJ2-7,TGTGCCAGCAGCTCTACGGGCAAAACACCCGGGACTAGCTTCATCGAGCAGTACTTC,CASSSTGKTPGTSFIEQYF
NA,TRBV6-2/TRBV6-3,TRBD1,TRBJ1-6,TGTGCCAGCAGTCTCTTGGACAGGGGTAATTCACCCCTCCACTTT,CASSLLDRGNSPLHF
few,TRBV20-1,NA,TRBJ1-2,TGCAGTGCTAGAGCCCCGGAGGGCTATGGCTACACCTTC,CSARAPEGYGYTF
NA,TRBV12-3/TRBV12-4,TRBD1,TRBJ1-1,TGTGCCAGCAGTTTAGTTCCCCAGACAGGGCGCACAGAGGCTTTCTTT,CASSLVPQTGRTEAFF
few,TRBV2,NA,TRBJ2-7,TGTGCCAGCAGTGACGGTTTTAACAACTACGAGCAGTACTTC,CASSDGFNNYEQYF
few,TRBV14,NA,TRBJ2-5,TGTGCCAGCAGCCTATTCTCCCCGGGCCAAGAGACCCAGTACTTC,CASSLFSPGQETQYF
few,TRBV3-1,TRBD1,TRBJ1-2,TGTGCCAGCAGCCAATCCCCCCGACAGGGGGCGGACTATGGCTACACCTTC,CASSQSPRQGADYGYTF
once,TRBV5-4,TRBD2,TRBJ2-7,TGTGCCAGCAGCTTGGGTACTAGCGGGAGACGGGCCGACGAGCAGTACTTC,CASSLGTSGRRADEQYF
NA,TRBV6-5,NA,TRBJ2-3,TGTGCCAGCAGGGCCGGTGGCAAAAAGGGGCAGTATTTT,CASRAGGKKGQYF
many,TRBV18,TRBD1,TRBJ2-1,TGTGCCAGCTCGCCTACAGGGGGGAAAAGCTCCTACAATGAGCAGTTCTTC,CASSPTGGKSSYNEQFF
many,TRBV28,NA,TRBJ2-5,TGTGCCAGCAGAACAAGGGGGGTGGACGGCCGTAGGGAGACCCAGTACTTC,CASRTRGVDGRRETQYF
many,TRBV21-1,NA,TRBJ1-5,TGTGCCAGCAGCAAAGAACGGGGAGAGAGCAATCAGCCCCAGCATTTT,CASSKERGESNQPQHF